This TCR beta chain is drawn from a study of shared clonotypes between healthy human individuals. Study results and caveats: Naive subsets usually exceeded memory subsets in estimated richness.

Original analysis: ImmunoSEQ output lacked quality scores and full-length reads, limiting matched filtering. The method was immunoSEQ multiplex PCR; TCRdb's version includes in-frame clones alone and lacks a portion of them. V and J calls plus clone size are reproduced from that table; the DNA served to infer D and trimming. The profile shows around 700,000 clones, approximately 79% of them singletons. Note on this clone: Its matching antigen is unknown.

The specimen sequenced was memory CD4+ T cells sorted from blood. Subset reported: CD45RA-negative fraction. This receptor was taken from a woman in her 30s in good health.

CDR3 DNA sequence: TGTGCCAGCAGCTTGAGACAGCAACCTTCCTACGAGCAGTACTTC. Residues: CASSLRQQPSYEQYF. The genes are TRBV7-2 and TRBJ2-7; D perhaps matches TRBD1 (5 bases). Between the trimmed V and J ends, which lost 3 bases and 1 base, there was a span of 13 bases. The CDR3 length is 15 residues. The germline gives CDR1 SGHTA, CDR2 FQGNSA.